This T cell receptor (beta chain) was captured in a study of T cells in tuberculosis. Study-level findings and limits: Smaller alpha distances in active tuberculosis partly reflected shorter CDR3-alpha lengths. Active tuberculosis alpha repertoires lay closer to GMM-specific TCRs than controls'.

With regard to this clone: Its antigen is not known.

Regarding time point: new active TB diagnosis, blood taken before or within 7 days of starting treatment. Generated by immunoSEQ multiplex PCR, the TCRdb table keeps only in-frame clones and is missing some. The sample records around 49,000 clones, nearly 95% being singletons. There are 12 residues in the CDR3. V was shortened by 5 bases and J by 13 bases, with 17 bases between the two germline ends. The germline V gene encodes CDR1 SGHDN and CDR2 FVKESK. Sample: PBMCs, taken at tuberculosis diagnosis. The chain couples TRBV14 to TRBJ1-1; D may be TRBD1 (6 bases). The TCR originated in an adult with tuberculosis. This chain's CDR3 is CASSTGPYLFFF. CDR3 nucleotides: TGTGCCAGCAGCACAGGGCCTTACCTTTTTTTCTTT.